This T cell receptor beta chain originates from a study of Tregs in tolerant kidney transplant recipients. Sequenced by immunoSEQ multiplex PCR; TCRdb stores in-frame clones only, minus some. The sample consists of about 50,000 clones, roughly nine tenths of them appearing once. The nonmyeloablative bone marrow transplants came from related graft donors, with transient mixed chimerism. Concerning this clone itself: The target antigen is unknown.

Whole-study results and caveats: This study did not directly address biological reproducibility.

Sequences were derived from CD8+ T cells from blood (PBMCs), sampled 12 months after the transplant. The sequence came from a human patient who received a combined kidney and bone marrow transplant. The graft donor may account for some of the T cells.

The CDR3 sequence is CASSGTGGSYNEQFF. CDR3 nucleotide sequence: TGTGCCAGCAGCGGAACCGGTGGCTCCTACAATGAGCAGTTCTTC. The chain links TRBV9 to TRBJ2-1; D remains unclear. This CDR3 is built from 15 residues. V was clipped by 3 bases and J by 0 bases, with 10 bases between them. CDR1 is SGDLS and CDR2 is YYNGEE in the germline V gene.